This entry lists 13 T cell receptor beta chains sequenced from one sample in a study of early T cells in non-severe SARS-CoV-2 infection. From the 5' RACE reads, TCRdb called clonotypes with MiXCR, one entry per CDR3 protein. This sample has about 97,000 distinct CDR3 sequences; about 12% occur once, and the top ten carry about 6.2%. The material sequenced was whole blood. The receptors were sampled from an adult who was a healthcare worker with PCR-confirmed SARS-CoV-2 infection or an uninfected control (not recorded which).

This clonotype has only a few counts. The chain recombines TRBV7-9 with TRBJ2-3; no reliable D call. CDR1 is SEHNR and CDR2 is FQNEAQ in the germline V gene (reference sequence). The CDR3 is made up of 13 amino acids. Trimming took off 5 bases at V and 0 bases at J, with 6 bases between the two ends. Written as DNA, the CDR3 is TGTGCCAGCAGCCCTCAAAGCACAGATACGCAGTATTTT. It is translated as CASSPQSTDTQYF.

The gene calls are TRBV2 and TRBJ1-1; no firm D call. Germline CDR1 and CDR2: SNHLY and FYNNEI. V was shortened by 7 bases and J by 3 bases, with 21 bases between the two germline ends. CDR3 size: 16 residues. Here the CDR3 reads CASTKIDAPSDTEAFF. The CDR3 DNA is TGTGCCAGCACGAAGATAGATGCTCCCTCGGACACTGAAGCTTTCTTT. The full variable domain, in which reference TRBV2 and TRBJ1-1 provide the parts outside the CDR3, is EPEVTQTPSHQVTQMGQEVILRCVPISNHLYFYWYRQILGQKVEFLVSFYNNEISEKSEIFDDQFSVERPDGSNFTLKIRSTKLEDSAMYFCASTKIDAPSDTEAFFGQGTRLTVV.

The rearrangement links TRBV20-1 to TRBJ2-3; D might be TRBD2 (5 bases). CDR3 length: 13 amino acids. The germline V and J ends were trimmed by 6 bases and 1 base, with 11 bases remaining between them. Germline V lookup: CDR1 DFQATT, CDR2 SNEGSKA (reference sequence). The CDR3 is CSAEAEGTDTQYF. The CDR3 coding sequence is TGCAGTGCCGAAGCGGAGGGCACAGATACGCAGTATTTT.

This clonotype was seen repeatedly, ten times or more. Here the CDR3 reads CSVERAYEQYF. CDR3 bases: TGCAGCGTTGAAAGGGCGTATGAGCAGTACTTC. This chain joins TRBV29-1 and TRBJ2-7, with D unclear. V lost 2 bases to trimming and J lost 7 bases, with 9 bases between them. Germline loops: CDR1 SQVTM, CDR2 ANQGSEA. This CDR3 is 11 amino acids long.

The DNA for the CDR3 is TGTGCCAGCAGGTACTCCAGCTCCTACAATGAGCAGTTCTTC. This sequence encodes CASRYSSSYNEQFF. The V and J genes are TRBV12-3 or TRBV12-4 and TRBJ2-1; the D is unclear. V was trimmed by 6 bases and J by 0 bases, leaving 9 bases between them. This CDR3 spans 14 amino acids.

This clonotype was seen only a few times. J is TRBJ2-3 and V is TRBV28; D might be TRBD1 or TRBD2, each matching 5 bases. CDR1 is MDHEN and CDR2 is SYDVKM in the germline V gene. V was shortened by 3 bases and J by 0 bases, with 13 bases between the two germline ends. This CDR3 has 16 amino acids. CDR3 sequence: CASSFPGPTSTDTQYF. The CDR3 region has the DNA TGTGCCAGCAGTTTTCCGGGACCGACTAGCACAGATACGCAGTATTTT.

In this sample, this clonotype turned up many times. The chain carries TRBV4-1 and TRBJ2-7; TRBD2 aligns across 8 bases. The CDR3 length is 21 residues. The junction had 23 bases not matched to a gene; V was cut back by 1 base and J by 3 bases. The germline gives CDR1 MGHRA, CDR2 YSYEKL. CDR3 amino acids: CASSQAPPGLVGATRDYEQYF. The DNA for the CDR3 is TGCGCCAGCAGCCAAGCACCTCCGGGACTAGTAGGGGCAACGCGAGACTACGAGCAGTACTTC.

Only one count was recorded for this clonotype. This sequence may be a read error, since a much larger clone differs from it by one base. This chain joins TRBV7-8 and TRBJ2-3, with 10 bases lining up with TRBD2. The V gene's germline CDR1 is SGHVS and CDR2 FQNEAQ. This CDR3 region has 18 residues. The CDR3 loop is CVSSPLSGRRGRTDTQYF. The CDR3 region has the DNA TGTGTCAGCAGCCCCCTTAGCGGGAGGAGAGGGCGCACAGATACGCAGTATTTT.

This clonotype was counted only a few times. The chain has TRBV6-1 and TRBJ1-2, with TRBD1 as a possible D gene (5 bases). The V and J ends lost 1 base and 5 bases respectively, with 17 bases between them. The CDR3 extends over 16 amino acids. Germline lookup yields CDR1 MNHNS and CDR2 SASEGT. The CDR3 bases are TGTGCCAGCAGTGAAGGATCTTCGGGGCCGCTTTATGGCTACACCTTC. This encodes CASSEGSSGPLYGYTF.

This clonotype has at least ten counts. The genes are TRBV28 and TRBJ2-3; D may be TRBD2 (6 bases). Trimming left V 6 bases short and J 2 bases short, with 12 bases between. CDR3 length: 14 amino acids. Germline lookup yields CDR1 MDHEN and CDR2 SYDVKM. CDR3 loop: CASSYSGYTDTQYF. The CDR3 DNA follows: TGTGCCAGCAGCTATAGCGGATACACAGATACGCAGTATTTT.

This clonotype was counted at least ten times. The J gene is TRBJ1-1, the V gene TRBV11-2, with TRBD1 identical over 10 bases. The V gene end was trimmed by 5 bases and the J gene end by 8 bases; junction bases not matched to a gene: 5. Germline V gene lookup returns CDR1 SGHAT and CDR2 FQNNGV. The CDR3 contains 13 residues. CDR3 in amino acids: CASSTGTGAEAFF. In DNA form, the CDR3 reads TGTGCCAGCAGCACCGGGACAGGGGCCGAAGCTTTCTTT.

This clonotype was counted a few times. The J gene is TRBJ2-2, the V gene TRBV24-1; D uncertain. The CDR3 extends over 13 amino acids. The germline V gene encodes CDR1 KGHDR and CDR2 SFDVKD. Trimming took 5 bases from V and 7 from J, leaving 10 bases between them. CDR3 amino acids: CATSAGPGGELFF. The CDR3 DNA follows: TGTGCCACCAGTGCCGGACCCGGCGGGGAGCTGTTTTTT.

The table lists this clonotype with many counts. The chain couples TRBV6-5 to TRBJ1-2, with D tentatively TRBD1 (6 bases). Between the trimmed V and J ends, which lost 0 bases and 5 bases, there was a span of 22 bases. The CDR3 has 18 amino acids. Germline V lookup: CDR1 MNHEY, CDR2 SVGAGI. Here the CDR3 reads CASSYSSVGGRSPYGYTF. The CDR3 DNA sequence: TGTGCCAGCAGTTACTCGAGCGTCGGGGGGCGATCGCCGTATGGCTACACCTTC.